The next 25 T cell receptor beta chains were all read from a single sample in a study of blood T cell repertoires in COVID-19. Libraries were prepared by immunoSEQ multiplex PCR; TCRdb keeps only in-frame clonotypes and omits some of them. The sample consists of some 42,000 clones, more than 70% of them appearing once. The sequencing sample was made of peripheral blood. The receptors here all came from a human donor in a cohort sampled during active COVID-19.

V is TRBV29-1 and J is TRBJ2-1; TRBD1 matches at 8 bases. This CDR3 has 13 residues. V trimming: 8 bases; J trimming: 4 bases; junction bases outside the gene matches: 7. CDR1 and CDR2 from the germline V gene are SQVTM and ANQGSEA. CDR3 in amino acids: CSIAGTGYNEQFF. CDR3 coding DNA: TGCAGCATAGCCGGGACAGGATACAATGAGCAGTTCTTC.

The chain employs TRBV5-4 and TRBJ2-3, with TRBD1 matching over 7 bases. This CDR3 has 16 amino acids. V lost 4 bases to trimming and J lost 6 bases; unmatched junction nucleotides: 14. Germline loops: CDR1 SGHNT, CDR2 YYREEE (reference sequence). CDR3: CASSPGTDLRRDTQYF. In nucleotides, the CDR3 is TGTGCCAGCAGCCCCGGGACAGACCTACGAAGGGATACGCAGTATTTT.

The chain recombines TRBV15 with TRBJ1-2, with D tentatively TRBD1 (5 bases). CDR1 LNHNV and CDR2 YYDKDF come from the germline V gene (reference sequence). The CDR3 extends over 14 amino acids. V shed 1 base and J shed 4 bases, with 10 bases lying between them. Here the CDR3 DNA reads TGTGCCACCAGCAGAGGCCAGGGTTTCTATGGCTACACCTTC. It specifies CATSRGQGFYGYTF.

V gene TRBV4-1 combines with J gene TRBJ2-5; TRBD2 aligns across 16 bases. This CDR3 has 19 amino acids. Trimming took 4 bases from V and 2 from J; bases not matched to a gene: 10. The germline CDR1 and CDR2 sequences are MGHRA and YSYEKL. The CDR3 sequence is CASSRTGTSGGAPQETQYF. DNA of the CDR3: TGCGCCAGCAGCCGAACCGGGACTAGCGGGGGGGCTCCACAAGAGACCCAGTACTTC.

The chain is built from TRBV9 and TRBJ1-2; 8 nucleotides match TRBD1. V gave up 0 bases and J gave up 3 bases; unmatched junction bases: 7. This CDR3 has 16 residues. Germline values: CDR1 SGDLS, CDR2 YYNGEE. CDR3 bases: TGTGCCAGCAGCGTAGCAGGACAGGGTAGGGACTATGGCTACACCTTC. It encodes CASSVAGQGRDYGYTF.

This clone was detected only once. The chain recombines TRBV5-1 with TRBJ1-1; a possible D gene is TRBD1 (6 bases). CDR1 SGHRS and CDR2 YFSETQ come from the germline V gene. Trimming pared 4 bases from V and 0 bases from J, leaving 10 bases between. This CDR3 is built from 14 residues. The CDR3 nucleotides read TGCGCCAGCAGCATACAGGGCATGAACACTGAAGCTTTCTTT. Protein sequence: CASSIQGMNTEAFF. The variable domain in full, with the rest retrieved from reference TRBV5-1 and TRBJ1-1, is KAGVTQTPRYLIKTRGQQVTLSCSPISGHRSVSWYQQTPGQGLQFLFEYFSETQRNKGNFPGRFSGRQFSNSRSEMNVSTLELGDSALYLCASSIQGMNTEAFFGQGTRLTVV.

The genes are TRBV27 and TRBJ2-2; D possibly corresponds to TRBD1 (5 bases). Germline V CDR1 and CDR2: MNHEY, SMNVEV (reference sequence). V dropped 1 base and J dropped 1 base, with 7 bases sitting between them. The CDR3 is made up of 15 amino acids. Written as DNA, the CDR3 is TGTGCCAGCAGTTTATACAGGAGGAACACCGGGGAGCTGTTTTTT. Residues: CASSLYRRNTGELFF.

J is TRBJ2-3 and V is TRBV7-8; 10 bases are shared with TRBD2. Trimming cost V 5 bases and J 4 bases; bases outside gene matches: 9. Germline CDR1 and CDR2: SGHVS and FQNEAQ. The CDR3 loop spans 16 amino acids. For the CDR3, the DNA is TGTGCCAGCAGCCCCTCGAGCGGGGGGGCCTCAGATACGCAGTATTTT. Protein: CASSPSSGGASDTQYF.

The J gene is TRBJ2-3, the V gene TRBV5-1, with 10 positions matching TRBD1. V gave up 7 bases and J gave up 2 bases; unmatched junction bases: 16. The CDR3 is 18 residues long. In germline, CDR1 is SGHRS, CDR2 YFSETQ. Written as DNA, the CDR3 is TGCGCCAGCCCACTGGAGGGACAGGGGAATGGGGACACAGATACGCAGTATTTT. Amino acids: CASPLEGQGNGDTDTQYF. Drawing the rest from reference TRBV5-1 and TRBJ2-3, the complete variable domain is KAGVTQTPRYLIKTRGQQVTLSCSPISGHRSVSWYQQTPGQGLQFLFEYFSETQRNKGNFPGRFSGRQFSNSRSEMNVSTLELGDSALYLCASPLEGQGNGDTDTQYFGPGTRLTVL.

This clone was recorded only once. V is TRBV4-2 and J is TRBJ1-2, with 12 bases fitting TRBD1. The CDR3 is 16 amino acids. Germline CDR1 is LGHNA and CDR2 is YNFKEQ. V shed 4 bases and J 7 bases; nucleotides not matched to a gene: 10. This chain's CDR3 is CASSPGLGQGASGYTF. CDR3 nucleotide sequence: TGTGCCAGCAGCCCGGGTCTGGGACAGGGGGCTTCTGGCTACACCTTC.

V is TRBV12-5 and J is TRBJ2-2; a possible D gene is TRBD2 (7 bases). The CDR3 contains 14 residues. Trimming shortened V by 3 bases and J by 7 bases, and 12 bases separated the two germline ends. CDR1 is LGHNT, CDR2 FRNRAP, per germline. In nucleotides, the CDR3 is TGTGCTAGTGGTTTAGGGGGGGCCGTCGGGGAGCTGTTTTTT. Translated, it gives CASGLGGAVGELFF.

The rearrangement uses TRBV9 and TRBJ2-7, with 8 bases lining up with TRBD2. The length of the CDR3 is 16 residues. The germline V gene has CDR1 SGDLS and CDR2 YYNGEE. Trimming took 0 bases from V and 3 from J; bases not matched to a gene: 8. CDR3 amino acids: CASSVAPGAGGYEQYF. The CDR3 nucleotides read TGTGCCAGCAGCGTAGCTCCAGGGGCGGGGGGCTACGAGCAGTACTTC. The full variable domain, rest sourced from reference TRBV9 and TRBJ2-7, is DSGVTQTPKHLITATGQRVTLRCSPRSGDLSVYWYQQSLDQGLQFLIQYYNGEERAKGNILERFSAQQFPDLHSELNLSSLELGDSALYFCASSVAPGAGGYEQYFGPGTRLTVT.

The V call is TRBV3-1 (or the pseudogene TRBV3-2), the J call TRBJ2-3; D uncertain. The CDR3 consists of 11 residues. CDR1 LGHDT and CDR2 YNNKEL come from the germline V gene (reference sequence). V lost 1 base, J lost 6 bases, and 2 bases lay in between. The CDR3 protein is CASSQADTQYF. The CDR3 DNA reads TGTGCCAGCAGCCAAGCGGATACGCAGTATTTT.

The chain carries TRBV5-1 and TRBJ1-1; TRBD1 matches 9 bases. The CDR3 is 14 residues long. The ends lost 4 bases at V and 4 bases at J; junction bases unmatched: 5. Germline lookup yields CDR1 SGHRS and CDR2 YFSETQ. The CDR3 here is CASSAWTGATEAFF. Written as DNA, the CDR3 is TGCGCCAGCAGCGCCTGGACAGGGGCCACTGAAGCTTTCTTT.

This chain uses TRBV5-4 with TRBJ2-3; D remains unclear. Trimming took off 7 bases at V and 2 bases at J, with 11 bases between the two ends. Germline V CDR1 and CDR2: SGHNT, YYREEE (reference sequence). The length of the CDR3 is 13 residues. The CDR3 is CASLLANTDTQYF. The CDR3 nucleotides read TGTGCCAGCCTGTTGGCAAACACAGATACGCAGTATTTT.

The rearrangement links TRBV4-1 to TRBJ1-5, with D perhaps TRBD1 (5 bases). Germline V CDR1 and CDR2: MGHRA, YSYEKL. V lost 5 bases and J 1 base, leaving 12 bases between the germline ends. CDR3 size: 15 residues. Here the CDR3 reads CASSLERGSNQPQHF. CDR3 nucleotides: TGCGCCAGCAGCTTAGAACGGGGGAGCAATCAGCCCCAGCATTTT.

The CDR3 spells CASREDREETQYF. As DNA, the CDR3 is TGTGCCAGCAGGGAGGACAGGGAAGAGACCCAGTACTTC. The chain uses TRBV3-1 (or the pseudogene TRBV3-2) and TRBJ2-5, with 8 bases identical to TRBD1. This CDR3 contains 13 residues. Looked up from germline, CDR1 is LGHDT and CDR2 is YNNKEL (reference sequence). The junction had 3 bases not matched to a gene; V was cut back by 6 bases and J by 3 bases.

The table lists this clone with a few counts. The chain links TRBV19 to TRBJ1-3; TRBD1 matches at 7 bases. This CDR3 is built from 15 residues. J was trimmed by 0 bases and V by 6 bases; bases with no gene match: 5. Germline-derived CDR1 and CDR2 are LNHDA and SQIVND (reference sequence). The CDR3 spells CASSNRGSSGNTIYF. CDR3 nucleotides: TGTGCCAGTAGCAACAGGGGAAGCTCTGGAAACACCATATATTTT.

This clone was seen just once. J is TRBJ1-1 and V is TRBV30, with D tentatively TRBD1 (6 bases). CDR1 and CDR2 from the germline V gene are GTSNPN and SVGIG (reference sequence). V gave up 0 bases and J gave up 0 bases, with 14 bases separating them. This CDR3 is 16 amino acids long. As DNA, the CDR3 is TGTGCCTGGAGTGTACTAGGGGGGGGAGTGAACACTGAAGCTTTCTTT. Its protein is CAWSVLGGGVNTEAFF.

This chain connects TRBV27 to TRBJ2-5; 8 bases match TRBD2. V was clipped by 3 bases and J by 5 bases; unmatched bases: 8. The CDR3 has 15 amino acids. Germline CDR1 and CDR2: MNHEY and SMNVEV (reference sequence). CDR3 protein: CASSFAGGGRETQYF. As DNA, the CDR3 is TGTGCCAGCAGTTTCGCTGGCGGGGGGAGGGAGACCCAGTACTTC.

The genes are TRBV19 and TRBJ2-5, with D maybe TRBD1 (5 bases). CDR1 and CDR2 from the germline V gene are LNHDA and SQIVND (reference sequence). CDR3 length: 14 residues. The V gene lost 5 bases and the J gene lost 2 bases, with 12 bases spanning the gap. The CDR3 DNA sequence: TGTGCCAGTAGTTTACAGGCCACACAAGAGACCCAGTACTTC. Encoded protein: CASSLQATQETQYF.

The chain couples TRBV9 to TRBJ2-2; TRBD2 agrees at 9 bases. The CDR3 sequence is 17 residues long. Germline V gene lookup returns CDR1 SGDLS and CDR2 YYNGEE. The trim removed 3 bases at V and 5 bases at J, leaving 11 bases unmatched. This CDR3 is CASSARRAGGLTGELFF. DNA for the CDR3: TGTGCCAGCAGCGCAAGGCGAGCGGGGGGACTAACCGGGGAGCTGTTTTTT.

The V call is TRBV18, the J call TRBJ2-1; 10 nucleotides line up with TRBD1. The CDR3 consists of 15 residues. The V and J ends lost 6 bases and 6 bases, in that order; junction bases with no gene match: 8. CDR1 and CDR2 from the germline V gene are KGHSH and LQKENI. CDR3 bases: TGTGCCAGCTCCACCGGGACAGGGGCTTTCAATGAGCAGTTCTTC. Amino acids: CASSTGTGAFNEQFF.

V and J are TRBV4-2 and TRBJ2-7; 10 positions match TRBD1. The germline CDR1 and CDR2 sequences are LGHNA and YNFKEQ. This CDR3 comprises 14 residues. V lost 3 bases and J lost 12; bases outside the gene matches: 11. Written as DNA, the CDR3 is TGTGCCAGCAGCCATTACCGGGACAGGGGACCGTGGTACTTC. Translating it yields CASSHYRDRGPWYF.

V gene TRBV6-5 combines with J gene TRBJ2-5; weak D call: TRBD1 (6 bases). The V gene's germline CDR1 is MNHEY and CDR2 SVGAGI. With 8 bases removed from V and 5 bases from J, the gap between germline ends came to 18 bases. The CDR3 extends over 14 amino acids. The CDR3 reads CASAPAQGRETQYF. The CDR3 DNA sequence: TGTGCCAGCGCCCCCGCACAGGGCCGGGAGACCCAGTACTTC.